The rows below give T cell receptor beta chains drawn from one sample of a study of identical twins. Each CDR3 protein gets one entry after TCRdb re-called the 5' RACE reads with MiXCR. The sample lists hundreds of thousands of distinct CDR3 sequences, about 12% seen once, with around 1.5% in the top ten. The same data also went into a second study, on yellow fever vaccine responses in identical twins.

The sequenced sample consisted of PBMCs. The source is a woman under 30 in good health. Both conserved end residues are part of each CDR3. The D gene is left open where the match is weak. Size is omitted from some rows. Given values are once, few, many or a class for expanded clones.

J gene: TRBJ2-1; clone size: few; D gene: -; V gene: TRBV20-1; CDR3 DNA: TGCAGTGCTAGACCGAACGGGGGAAGCTCCTACAATGAGCAGTTCTTC; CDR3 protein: CSARPNGGSSYNEQFF
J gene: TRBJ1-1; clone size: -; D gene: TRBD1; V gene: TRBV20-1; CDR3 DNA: TGCAGTGCTAGAGCCCCGGGACAGGGGCGGAACACTGAAGCTTTCTTT; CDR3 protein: CSARAPGQGRNTEAFF
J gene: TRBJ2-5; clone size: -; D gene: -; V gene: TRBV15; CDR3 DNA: TGTGCCACCAGCAAACGGATGGAGACCCAGTACTTC; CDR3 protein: CATSKRMETQYF
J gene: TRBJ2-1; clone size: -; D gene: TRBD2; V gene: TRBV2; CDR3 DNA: TGTGCCAGCAGTGACCGACGGACTAGCGGGGAGGACTACAATGAGCAGTTCTTC; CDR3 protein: CASSDRRTSGEDYNEQFF
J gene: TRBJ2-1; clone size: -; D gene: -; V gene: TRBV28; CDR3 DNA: TGTGCCAGCAGTCCCATTCCGGGTTCGGGGAATGAGCAGTTCTTC; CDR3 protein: CASSPIPGSGNEQFF
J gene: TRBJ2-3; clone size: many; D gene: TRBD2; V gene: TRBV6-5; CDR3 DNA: TGTGCCAGCAGTTATGGCGGGAGCGCAGATACGCAGTATTTT; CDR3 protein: CASSYGGSADTQYF
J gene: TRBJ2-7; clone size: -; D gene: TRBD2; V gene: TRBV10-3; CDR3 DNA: TGTGCCATCACTAGCGGGAGATTGGGGGAGCAGTACTTC; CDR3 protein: CAITSGRLGEQYF
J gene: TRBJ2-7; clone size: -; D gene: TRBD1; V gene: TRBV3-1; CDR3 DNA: TGTGCCACCAGCCAAGCCGGGACAGGGGGTATCTACGAGCAGTACTTC; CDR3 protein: CATSQAGTGGIYEQYF
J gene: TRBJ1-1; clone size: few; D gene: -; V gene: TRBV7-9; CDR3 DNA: TGTGCCAGCAGCTTAGCGGTAGGGACAAACACTGAAGCTTTCTTT; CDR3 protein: CASSLAVGTNTEAFF
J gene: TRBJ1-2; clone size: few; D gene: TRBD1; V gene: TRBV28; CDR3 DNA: TGTGCCAGCACCACGGACAGGCTCGTAGGCTACACCTTC; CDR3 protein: CASTTDRLVGYTF
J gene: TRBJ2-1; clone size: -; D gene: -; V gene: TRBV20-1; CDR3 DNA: TGCAGTGCTAATACAGGGAGCTCCTACAATGAGCAGTTCTTC; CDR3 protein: CSANTGSSYNEQFF
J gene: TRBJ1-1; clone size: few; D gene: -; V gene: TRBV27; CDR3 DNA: TGTGCCAGCAGTCCAATCTTACACCGGGAGGCTTTCTTT; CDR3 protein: CASSPILHREAFF
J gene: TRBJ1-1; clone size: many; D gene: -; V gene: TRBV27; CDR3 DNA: TGTGCCAGCTCCGAGGGAGACAGGAGTGACACTGAAGCTTTCTTT; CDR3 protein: CASSEGDRSDTEAFF
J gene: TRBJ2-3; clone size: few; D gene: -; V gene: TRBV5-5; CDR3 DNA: TGTGCCAGCAGCTGGTACGGGAGCTTCGGAGATACGCAGTATTTT; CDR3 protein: CASSWYGSFGDTQYF
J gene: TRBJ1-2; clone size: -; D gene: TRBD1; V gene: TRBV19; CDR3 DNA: TGTGCCAGTAGTGTCGGGACAGACTATGGCTACACCTTC; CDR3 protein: CASSVGTDYGYTF
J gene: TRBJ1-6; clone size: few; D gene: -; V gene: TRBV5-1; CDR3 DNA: TGCGCCAGCAGCACTGATGGGGGCTATAATTCACCCCTCCACTTT; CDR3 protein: CASSTDGGYNSPLHF
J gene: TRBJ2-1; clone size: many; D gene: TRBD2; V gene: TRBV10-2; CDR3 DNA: TGCGCCAGCAGAGGTGTTAGCGGGGGAAATGAGCAGTTCTTC; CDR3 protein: CASRGVSGGNEQFF
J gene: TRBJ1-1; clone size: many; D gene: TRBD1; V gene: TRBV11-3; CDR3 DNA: TGTGCCAGCAGTGGACAGGGAATGAACACTGAAGCTTTCTTT; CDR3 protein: CASSGQGMNTEAFF
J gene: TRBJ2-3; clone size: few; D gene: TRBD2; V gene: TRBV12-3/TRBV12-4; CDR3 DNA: TGTGCCAGCAGTTTCGGGGGGGCTTCGAATACGCAGTATTTT; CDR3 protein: CASSFGGASNTQYF
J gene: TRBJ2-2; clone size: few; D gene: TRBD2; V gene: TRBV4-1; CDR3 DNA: TGCGCCAGCAGCGTTTTACTAGCGGGGTTATCTCCCGGGGAGCTGTTTTTT; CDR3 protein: CASSVLLAGLSPGELFF
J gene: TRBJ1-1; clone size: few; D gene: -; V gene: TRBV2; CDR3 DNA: TGTGCCAGCAGTGAAGAACGTTTGACTGAAGCTTTCTTT; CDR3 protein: CASSEERLTEAFF
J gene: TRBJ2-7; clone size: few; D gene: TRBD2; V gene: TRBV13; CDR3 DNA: TGTGCCAGCAGCTGGGGACTAGGTCCCTACGAGCAGTACTTC; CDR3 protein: CASSWGLGPYEQYF
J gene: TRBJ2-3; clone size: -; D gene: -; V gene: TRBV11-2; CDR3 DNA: TGTGCCAGCTGCTCCTCCCGTATGAGCACAGATACGCAGTATTTT; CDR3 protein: CASCSSRMSTDTQYF
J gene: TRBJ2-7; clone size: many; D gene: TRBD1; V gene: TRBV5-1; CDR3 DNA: TGCGCCAGCAGCCTGGGGACAGGGAACTACGAGCAGTACTTC; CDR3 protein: CASSLGTGNYEQYF
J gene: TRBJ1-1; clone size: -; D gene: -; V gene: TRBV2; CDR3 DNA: TGTGCCACTCCTGAGGGACGGAACACTGAAGCTTTCTTT; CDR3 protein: CATPEGRNTEAFF
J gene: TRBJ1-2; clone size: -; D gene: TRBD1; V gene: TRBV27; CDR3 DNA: TGTGCCAGCAGTTTATACGGACAGGTTGGCTACACCTTC; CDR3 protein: CASSLYGQVGYTF
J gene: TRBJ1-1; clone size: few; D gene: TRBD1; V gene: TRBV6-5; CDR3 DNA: TGTGCCAGCAGTTGGGGACAGGCGAAATTGAACACTGAAGCTTTCTTT; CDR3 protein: CASSWGQAKLNTEAFF
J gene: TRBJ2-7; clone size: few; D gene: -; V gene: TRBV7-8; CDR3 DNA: TGTGCCAGCAGCTTAGTTAATATAGCCTACGAGCAGTACTTC; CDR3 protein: CASSLVNIAYEQYF
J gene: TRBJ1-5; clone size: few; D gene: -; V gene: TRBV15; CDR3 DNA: TGTGCCACCAGCAGACCTTCGGATCAGCCCCAGCATTTT; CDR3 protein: CATSRPSDQPQHF
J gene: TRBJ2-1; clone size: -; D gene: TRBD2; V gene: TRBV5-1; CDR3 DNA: TGCGCCAGCAGCTTGGAAGGGCGGGAGGGGGAGCAGTTCTTC; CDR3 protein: CASSLEGREGEQFF
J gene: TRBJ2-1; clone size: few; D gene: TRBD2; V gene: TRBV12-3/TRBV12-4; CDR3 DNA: TGTGCCAGCGGCAGTGGGGGGGGAACCTACAATGAGCAGTTCTTC; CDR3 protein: CASGSGGGTYNEQFF
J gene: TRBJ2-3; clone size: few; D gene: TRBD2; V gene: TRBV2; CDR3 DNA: TGTGCCAGCAGGCGAGGTAGCGGGGGAGATACGCAGTATTTT; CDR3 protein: CASRRGSGGDTQYF
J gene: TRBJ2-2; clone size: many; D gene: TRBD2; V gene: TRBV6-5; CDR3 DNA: TGTGCCAGCAGTTACTCCCCGGCGGGGGGGCCGGGCGGGGAGCTGTTTTTT; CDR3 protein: CASSYSPAGGPGGELFF
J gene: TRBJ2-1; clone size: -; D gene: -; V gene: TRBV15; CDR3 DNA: TGTGCCACCAGCAGAGATGGTGCGGCTTCCTACAATGAGCAGTTCTTC; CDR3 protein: CATSRDGAASYNEQFF
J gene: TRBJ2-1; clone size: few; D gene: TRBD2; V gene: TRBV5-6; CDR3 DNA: TGTGCCAGCAGCTTGACTAGCGGAGGAGAGGATTGGTGGAATGAGCAGTTCTTC; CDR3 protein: CASSLTSGGEDWWNEQFF
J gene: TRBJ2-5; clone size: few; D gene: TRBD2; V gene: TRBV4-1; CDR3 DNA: TGCGCCAGCAGCCAATTAGGCGGGGGAAACCAAGAGACCCAGTACTTC; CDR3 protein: CASSQLGGGNQETQYF
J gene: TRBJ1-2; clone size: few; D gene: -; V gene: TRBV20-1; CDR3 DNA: TGCAGTGCTAGGAGGGAGGCCAACTATGGCTACACCTTC; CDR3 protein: CSARREANYGYTF
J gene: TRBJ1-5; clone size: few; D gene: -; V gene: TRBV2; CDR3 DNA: TGTGCCAGCAATCGATATAGCAATCAGCCCCAGCATTTT; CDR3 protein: CASNRYSNQPQHF
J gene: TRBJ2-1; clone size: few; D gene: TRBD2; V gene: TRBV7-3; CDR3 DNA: TGTGCCAGCAGCTTAATTTCGGCTAGCGGGCCGGCGACTTCCTACAATGAGCAGTTCTTC; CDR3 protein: CASSLISASGPATSYNEQFF
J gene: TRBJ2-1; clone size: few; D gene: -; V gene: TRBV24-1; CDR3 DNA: TGTGCCACCAGTGGCAACTCAGGGAGCTCCTACAATGAGCAGTTCTTC; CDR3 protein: CATSGNSGSSYNEQFF
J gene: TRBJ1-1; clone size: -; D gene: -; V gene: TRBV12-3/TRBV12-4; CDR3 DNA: TGTGCCAGCAGTTTCGGTGGACAGAGCGGGGAAGCTTTCTTT; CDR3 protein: CASSFGGQSGEAFF
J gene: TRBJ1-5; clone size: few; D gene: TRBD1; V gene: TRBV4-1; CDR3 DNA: TGCGCCAGCAGCCAAGTACAGGGGGGCGTCATTCAGCCCCAGCATTTT; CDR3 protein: CASSQVQGGVIQPQHF
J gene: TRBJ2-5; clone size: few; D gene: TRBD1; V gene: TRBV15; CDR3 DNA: TGTGCCACCAGCAGAGAAATAACAGGGGGGTTCCAAGAGACCCAGTACTTC; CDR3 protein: CATSREITGGFQETQYF
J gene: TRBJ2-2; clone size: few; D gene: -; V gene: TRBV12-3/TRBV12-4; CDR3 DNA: TGTGCCAGCAGTCGCCGATCCCTAGTATTAGGCACCGGGGAGCTGTTTTTT; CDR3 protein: CASSRRSLVLGTGELFF
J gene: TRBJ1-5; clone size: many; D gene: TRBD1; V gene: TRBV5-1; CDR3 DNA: TGCGCCAGCAGCCCCACAGGGGCGAGCAATCAGCCCCAGCATTTT; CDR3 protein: CASSPTGASNQPQHF
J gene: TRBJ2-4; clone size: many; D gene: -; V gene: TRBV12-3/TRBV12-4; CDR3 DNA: TGTGCCAGCAGTTTAGTGACAGTCAAAAACATTCAGTACTTC; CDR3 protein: CASSLVTVKNIQYF